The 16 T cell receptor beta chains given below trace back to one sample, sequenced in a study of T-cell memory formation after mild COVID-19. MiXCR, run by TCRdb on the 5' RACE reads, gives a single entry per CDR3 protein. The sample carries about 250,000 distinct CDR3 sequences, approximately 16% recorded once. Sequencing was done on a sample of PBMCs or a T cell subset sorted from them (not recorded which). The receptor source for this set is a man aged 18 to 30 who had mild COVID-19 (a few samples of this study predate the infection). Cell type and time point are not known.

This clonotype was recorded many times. CDR3 coding DNA: TGTGCCAGCAGTCTCCGACTAGCGGGGGGGACAGATACGCAGTATTTT. It yields the protein CASSLRLAGGTDTQYF. The V call is TRBV28, the J call TRBJ2-3; 14 nucleotides agree with TRBD2. Germline CDR1 and CDR2: MDHEN and SYDVKM. The CDR3 consists of 16 residues. V was clipped by 5 bases and J by 3 bases; unmatched bases: 4.

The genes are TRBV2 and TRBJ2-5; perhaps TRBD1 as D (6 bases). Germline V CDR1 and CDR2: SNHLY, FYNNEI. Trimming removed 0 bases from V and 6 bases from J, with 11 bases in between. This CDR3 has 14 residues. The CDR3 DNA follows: TGTGCCAGCAGTGAAGCTCCAGGGGTAAAGACCCAGTACTTC. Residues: CASSEAPGVKTQYF.

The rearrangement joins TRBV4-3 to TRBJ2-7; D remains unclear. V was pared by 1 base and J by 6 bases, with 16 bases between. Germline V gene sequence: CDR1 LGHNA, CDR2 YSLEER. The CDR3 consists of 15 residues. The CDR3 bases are TGCGCCAGCAGCCAAGTTTTTATTTCTCTGGTCGAGCAGTACGTC. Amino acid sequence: CASSQVFISLVEQYV.

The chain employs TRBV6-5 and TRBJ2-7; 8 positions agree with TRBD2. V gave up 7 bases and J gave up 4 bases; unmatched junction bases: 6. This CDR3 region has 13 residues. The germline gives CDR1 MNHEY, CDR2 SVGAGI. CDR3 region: CASTHSGGYEQYF. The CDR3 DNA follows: TGTGCCAGCACCCACAGCGGGGGATACGAGCAGTACTTC.

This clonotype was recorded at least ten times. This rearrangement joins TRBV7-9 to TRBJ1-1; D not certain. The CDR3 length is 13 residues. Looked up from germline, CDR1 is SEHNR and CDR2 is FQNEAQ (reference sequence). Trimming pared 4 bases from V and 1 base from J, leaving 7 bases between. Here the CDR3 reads CASSSLSNTEAFF. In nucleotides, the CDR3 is TGTGCCAGCAGCTCCCTCTCGAACACTGAAGCTTTCTTT.

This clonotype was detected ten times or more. The CDR3 is CASSQDLTVQETQYF. In DNA form, the CDR3 reads TGCGCCAGCAGCCAAGATTTGACAGTACAAGAGACCCAGTACTTC. The V gene is TRBV4-3, the J gene TRBJ2-5, with D perhaps matching TRBD1 (5 bases). The germline CDR1 and CDR2 sequences are LGHNA and YSLEER. Trimming pared 0 bases from V and 2 bases from J, leaving 10 bases between. The length of the CDR3 is 15 residues.

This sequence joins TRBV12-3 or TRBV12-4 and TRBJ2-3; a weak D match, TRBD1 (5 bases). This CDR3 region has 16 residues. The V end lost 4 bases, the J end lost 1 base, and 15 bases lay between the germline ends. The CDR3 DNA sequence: TGTGCCAGCAGTTCCGACAGTACCGGCGGCACAGATACGCAGTATTTT. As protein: CASSSDSTGGTDTQYF.

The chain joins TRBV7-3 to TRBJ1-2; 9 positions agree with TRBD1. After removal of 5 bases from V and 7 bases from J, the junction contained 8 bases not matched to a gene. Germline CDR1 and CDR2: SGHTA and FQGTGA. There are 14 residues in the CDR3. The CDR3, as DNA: TGTGCCAGCAGCCTAGACAGGGGGTCTGTTGGCTACACCTTC. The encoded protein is CASSLDRGSVGYTF.

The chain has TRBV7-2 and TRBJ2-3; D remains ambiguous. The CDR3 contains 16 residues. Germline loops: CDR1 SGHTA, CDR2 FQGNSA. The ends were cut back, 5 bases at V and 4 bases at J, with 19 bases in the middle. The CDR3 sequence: CASSLAGLGIADTQYF. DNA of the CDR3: TGTGCCAGCAGCCTCGCCGGGCTAGGGATTGCAGATACGCAGTATTTT.

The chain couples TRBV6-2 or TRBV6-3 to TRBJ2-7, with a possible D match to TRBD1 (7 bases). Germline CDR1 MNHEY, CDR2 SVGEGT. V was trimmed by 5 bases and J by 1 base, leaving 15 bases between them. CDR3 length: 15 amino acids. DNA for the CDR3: TGTGCCAGCAGTAAACCGACAGGGAGGTCCTACGAGCAGTACGTC. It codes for CASSKPTGRSYEQYV.

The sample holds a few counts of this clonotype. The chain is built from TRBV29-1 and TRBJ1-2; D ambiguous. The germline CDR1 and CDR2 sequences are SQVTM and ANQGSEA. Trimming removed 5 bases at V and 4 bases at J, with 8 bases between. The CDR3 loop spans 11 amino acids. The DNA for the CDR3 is TGCAGCGTTTCGGACGGCTATGGCTACACCTTC. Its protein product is CSVSDGYGYTF.

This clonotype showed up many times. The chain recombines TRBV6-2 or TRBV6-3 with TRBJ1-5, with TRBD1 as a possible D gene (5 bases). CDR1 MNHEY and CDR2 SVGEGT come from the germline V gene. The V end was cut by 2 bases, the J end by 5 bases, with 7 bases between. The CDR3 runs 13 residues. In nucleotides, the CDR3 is TGTGCCAGCAGTTACGTGGGGGATCAGCCCCAGCATTTT. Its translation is CASSYVGDQPQHF.

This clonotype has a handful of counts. The CDR3 DNA follows: TGCGCCAGCAGCTTGCCGGGGACGGGCACAGATACGCAGTATTTT. This gives the protein CASSLPGTGTDTQYF. The chain is built from TRBV5-1 and TRBJ2-3, with D perhaps assigned TRBD1 or TRBD2 (5 bases each). Between the trimmed V and J ends, which lost 1 base and 1 base, there was a span of 10 bases. The germline gives CDR1 SGHRS, CDR2 YFSETQ. This CDR3 is built from 15 residues. Combining the CDR3 with reference TRBV5-1 and TRBJ2-3 gives the whole variable domain KAGVTQTPRYLIKTRGQQVTLSCSPISGHRSVSWYQQTPGQGLQFLFEYFSETQRNKGNFPGRFSGRQFSNSRSEMNVSTLELGDSALYLCASSLPGTGTDTQYFGPGTRLTVL.

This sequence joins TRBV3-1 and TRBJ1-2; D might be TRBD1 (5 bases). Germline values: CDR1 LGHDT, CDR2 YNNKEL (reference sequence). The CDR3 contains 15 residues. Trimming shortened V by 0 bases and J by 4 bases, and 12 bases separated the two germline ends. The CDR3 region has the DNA TGTGCCAGCAGCCAAGAGTCGGGGGTCGGCTATGGCTACACCTTC. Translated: CASSQESGVGYGYTF.

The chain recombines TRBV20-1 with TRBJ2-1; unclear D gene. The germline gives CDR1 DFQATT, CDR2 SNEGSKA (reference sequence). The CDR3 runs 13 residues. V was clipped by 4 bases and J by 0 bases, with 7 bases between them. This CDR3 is CSATWFSYNEQFF. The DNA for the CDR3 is TGCAGTGCTACCTGGTTCTCCTACAATGAGCAGTTCTTC.

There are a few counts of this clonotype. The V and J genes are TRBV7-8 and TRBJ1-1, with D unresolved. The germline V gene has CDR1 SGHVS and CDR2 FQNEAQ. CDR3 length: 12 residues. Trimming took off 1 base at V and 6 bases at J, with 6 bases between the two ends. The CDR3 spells CASSLEWAEAFF. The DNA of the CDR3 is TGTGCCAGCAGCTTAGAATGGGCTGAAGCTTTCTTT.